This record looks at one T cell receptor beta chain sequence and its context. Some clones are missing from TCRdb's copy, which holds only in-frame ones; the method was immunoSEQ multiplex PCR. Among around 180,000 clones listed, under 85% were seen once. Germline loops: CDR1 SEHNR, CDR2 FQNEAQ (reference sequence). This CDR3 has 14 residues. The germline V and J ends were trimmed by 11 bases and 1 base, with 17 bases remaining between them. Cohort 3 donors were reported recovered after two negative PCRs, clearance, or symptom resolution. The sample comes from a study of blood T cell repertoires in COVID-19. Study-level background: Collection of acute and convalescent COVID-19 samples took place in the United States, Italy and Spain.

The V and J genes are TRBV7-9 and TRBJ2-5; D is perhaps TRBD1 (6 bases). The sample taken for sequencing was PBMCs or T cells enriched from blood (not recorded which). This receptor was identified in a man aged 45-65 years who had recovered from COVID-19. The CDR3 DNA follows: TGTGCCGGTGATCTTCAGGGGTTCCAAGAGACCCAGTACTTC. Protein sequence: CAGDLQGFQETQYF.